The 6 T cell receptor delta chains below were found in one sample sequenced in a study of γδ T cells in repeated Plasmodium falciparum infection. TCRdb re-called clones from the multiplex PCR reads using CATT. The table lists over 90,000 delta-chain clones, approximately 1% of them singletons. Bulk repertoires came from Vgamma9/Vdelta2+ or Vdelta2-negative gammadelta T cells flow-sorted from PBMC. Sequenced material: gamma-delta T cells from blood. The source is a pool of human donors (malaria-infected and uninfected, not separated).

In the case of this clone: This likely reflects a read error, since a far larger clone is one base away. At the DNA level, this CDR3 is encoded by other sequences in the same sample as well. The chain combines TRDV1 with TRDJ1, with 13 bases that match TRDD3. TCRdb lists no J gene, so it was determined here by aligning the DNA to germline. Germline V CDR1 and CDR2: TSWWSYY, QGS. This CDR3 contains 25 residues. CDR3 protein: CALGELQSSYTKTGGYASSPDKLIF. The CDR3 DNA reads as TGCGCTCTTGGGGAACTACAGTCTTCCTACACAAAAACTGGGGGATACGCGTCCTCCCCCGATAAACTCATCTTT.

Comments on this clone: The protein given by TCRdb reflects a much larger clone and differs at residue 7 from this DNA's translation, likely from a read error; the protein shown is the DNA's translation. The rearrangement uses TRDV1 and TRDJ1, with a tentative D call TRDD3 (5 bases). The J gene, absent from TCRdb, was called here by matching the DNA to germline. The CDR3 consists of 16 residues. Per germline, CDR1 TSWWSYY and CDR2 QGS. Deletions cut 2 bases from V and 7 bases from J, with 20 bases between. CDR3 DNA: TGTGCTCTTGGGGAATTCTATACTGGTCCAAGTGTTAAACTCATCTTT. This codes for CALGEFYTGPSVKLIF.

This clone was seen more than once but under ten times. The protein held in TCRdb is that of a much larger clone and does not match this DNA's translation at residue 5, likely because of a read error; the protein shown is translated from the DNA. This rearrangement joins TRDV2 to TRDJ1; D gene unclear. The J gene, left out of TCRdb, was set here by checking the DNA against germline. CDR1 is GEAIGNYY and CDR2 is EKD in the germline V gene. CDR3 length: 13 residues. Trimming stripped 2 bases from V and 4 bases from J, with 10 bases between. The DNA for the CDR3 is TGTGCCTGTGACAGAGTAGGAGTCGATAAACTCATCTTT. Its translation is CACDRVGVDKLIF.

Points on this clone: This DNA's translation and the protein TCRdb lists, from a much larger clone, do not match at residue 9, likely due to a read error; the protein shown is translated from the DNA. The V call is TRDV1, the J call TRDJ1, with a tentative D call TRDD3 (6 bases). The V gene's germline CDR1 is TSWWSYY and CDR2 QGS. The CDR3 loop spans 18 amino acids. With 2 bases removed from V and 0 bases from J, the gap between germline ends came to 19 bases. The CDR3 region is CALGEVIGRIQYTDKLIF. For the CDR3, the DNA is TGTGCTCTTGGGGAAGTGATCGGGAGGATACAGTACACCGATAAACTCATCTTT.

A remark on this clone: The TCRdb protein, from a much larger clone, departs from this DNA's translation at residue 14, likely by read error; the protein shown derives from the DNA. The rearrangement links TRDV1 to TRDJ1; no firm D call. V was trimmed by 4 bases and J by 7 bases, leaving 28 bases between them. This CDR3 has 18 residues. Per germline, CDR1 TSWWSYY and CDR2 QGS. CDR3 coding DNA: TGTGCTCTTGGGGCAAAACCCTTTGGGAGATATGCCGTGAGTAAACTCATCTTT. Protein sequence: CALGAKPFGRYAVSKLIF.

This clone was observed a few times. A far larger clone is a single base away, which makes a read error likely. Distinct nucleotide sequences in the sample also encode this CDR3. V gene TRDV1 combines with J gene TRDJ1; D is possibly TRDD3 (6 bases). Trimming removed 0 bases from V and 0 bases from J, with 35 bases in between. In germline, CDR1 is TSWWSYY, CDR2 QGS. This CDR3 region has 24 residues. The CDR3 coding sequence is TGTGCTCTTGGGGAACTCGGTTTCTTACTTCCGAGACGATTCCTGGGGCGAAACACCGATAAACTCATCTTT. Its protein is CALGELGFLLPRRFLGRNTDKLIF.